This record covers a single T cell receptor beta chain. As yet, its antigen is unknown. This entry comes from a study of CD8+ T cells in alopecia areata. Overall study context: Tofacitinib continued for 6 to 18 months and was then withheld for 6 months. Study-level points and caveats: The study also sequences resident alphabeta T cells of normal skin in scalp samples. Normal scalp had lower clonality than lesional scalp, with alopecia totalis/universalis lesions showing this most strongly.

Cell sorting was applied to PBMCs, and CD4+ and CD8+ T cells were collected. Germline V CDR1 and CDR2: SGHRS, YFSETQ. V lost 7 bases and J lost 0; bases outside the gene matches: 3. The CDR3 totals 13 residues. Extracted RNA was reverse transcribed, and the resulting cDNA served as sequencing template. Sequencing used immunoSEQ multiplex PCR; TCRdb keeps in-frame clones, though not all of them. The sample contains more than 95,000 clones, around 38% of which appear only once. The TCR was taken from a human donor with alopecia areata. Material: CD4+ T cells sorted from blood. V is TRBV5-1 and J is TRBJ1-1; 7 bases line up with TRBD1. In DNA form, the CDR3 reads TGCGCCAGCCAACAGGGGATGAACACTGAAGCTTTCTTT. This codes for CASQQGMNTEAFF.